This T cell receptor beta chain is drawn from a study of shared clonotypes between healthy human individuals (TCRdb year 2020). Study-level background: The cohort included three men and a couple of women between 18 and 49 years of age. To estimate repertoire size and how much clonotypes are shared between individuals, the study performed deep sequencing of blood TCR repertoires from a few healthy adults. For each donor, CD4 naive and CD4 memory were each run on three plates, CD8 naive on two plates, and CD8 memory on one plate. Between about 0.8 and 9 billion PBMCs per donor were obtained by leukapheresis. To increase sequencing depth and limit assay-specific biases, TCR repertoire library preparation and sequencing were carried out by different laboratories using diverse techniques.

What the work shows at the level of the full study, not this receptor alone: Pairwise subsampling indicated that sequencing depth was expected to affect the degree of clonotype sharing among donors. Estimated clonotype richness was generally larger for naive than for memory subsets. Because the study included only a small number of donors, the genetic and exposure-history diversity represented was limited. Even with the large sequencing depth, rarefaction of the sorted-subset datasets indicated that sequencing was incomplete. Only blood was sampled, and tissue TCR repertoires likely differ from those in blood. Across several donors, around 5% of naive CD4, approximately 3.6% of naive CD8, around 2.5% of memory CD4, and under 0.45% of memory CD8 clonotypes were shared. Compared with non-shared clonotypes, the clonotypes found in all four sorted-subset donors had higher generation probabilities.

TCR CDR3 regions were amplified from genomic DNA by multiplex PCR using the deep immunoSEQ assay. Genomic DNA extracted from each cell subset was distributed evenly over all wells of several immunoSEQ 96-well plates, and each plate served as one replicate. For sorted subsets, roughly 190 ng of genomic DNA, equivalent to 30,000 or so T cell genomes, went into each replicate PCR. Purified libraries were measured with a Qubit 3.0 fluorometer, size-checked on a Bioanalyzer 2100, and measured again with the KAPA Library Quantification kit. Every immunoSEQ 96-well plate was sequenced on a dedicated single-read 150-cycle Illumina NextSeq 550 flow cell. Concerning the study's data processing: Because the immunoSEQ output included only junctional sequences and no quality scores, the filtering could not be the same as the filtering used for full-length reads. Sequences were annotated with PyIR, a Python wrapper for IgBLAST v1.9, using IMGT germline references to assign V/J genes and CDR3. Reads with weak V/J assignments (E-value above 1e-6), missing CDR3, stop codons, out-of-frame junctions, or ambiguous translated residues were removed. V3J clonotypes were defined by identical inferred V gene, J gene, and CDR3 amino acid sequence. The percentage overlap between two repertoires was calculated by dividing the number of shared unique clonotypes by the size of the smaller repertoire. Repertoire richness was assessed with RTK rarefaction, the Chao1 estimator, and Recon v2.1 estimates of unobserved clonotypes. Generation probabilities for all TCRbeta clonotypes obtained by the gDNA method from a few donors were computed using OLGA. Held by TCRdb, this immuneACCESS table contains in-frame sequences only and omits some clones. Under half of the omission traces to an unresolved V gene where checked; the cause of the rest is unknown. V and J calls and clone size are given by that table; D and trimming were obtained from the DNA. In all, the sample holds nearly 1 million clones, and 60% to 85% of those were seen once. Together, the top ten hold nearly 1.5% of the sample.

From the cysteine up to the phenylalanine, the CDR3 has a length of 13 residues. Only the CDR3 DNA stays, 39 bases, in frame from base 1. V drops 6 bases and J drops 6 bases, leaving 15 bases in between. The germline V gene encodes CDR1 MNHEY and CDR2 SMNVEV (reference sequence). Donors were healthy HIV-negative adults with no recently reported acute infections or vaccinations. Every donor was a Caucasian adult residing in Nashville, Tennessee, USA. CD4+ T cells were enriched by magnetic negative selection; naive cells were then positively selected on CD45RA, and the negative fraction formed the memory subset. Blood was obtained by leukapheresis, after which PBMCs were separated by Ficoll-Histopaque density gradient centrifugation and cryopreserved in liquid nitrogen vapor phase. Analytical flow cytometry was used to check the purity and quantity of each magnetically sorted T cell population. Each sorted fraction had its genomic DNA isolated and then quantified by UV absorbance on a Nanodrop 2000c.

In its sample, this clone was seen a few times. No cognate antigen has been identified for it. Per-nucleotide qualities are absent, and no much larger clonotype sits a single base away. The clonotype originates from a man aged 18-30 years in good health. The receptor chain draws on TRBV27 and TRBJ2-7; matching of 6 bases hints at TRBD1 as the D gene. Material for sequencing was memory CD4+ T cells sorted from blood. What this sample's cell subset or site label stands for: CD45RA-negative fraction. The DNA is TGTGCCAGCAGCACCGGGACAATGAGCGAGCAGTACTTC. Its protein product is CASSTGTMSEQYF.